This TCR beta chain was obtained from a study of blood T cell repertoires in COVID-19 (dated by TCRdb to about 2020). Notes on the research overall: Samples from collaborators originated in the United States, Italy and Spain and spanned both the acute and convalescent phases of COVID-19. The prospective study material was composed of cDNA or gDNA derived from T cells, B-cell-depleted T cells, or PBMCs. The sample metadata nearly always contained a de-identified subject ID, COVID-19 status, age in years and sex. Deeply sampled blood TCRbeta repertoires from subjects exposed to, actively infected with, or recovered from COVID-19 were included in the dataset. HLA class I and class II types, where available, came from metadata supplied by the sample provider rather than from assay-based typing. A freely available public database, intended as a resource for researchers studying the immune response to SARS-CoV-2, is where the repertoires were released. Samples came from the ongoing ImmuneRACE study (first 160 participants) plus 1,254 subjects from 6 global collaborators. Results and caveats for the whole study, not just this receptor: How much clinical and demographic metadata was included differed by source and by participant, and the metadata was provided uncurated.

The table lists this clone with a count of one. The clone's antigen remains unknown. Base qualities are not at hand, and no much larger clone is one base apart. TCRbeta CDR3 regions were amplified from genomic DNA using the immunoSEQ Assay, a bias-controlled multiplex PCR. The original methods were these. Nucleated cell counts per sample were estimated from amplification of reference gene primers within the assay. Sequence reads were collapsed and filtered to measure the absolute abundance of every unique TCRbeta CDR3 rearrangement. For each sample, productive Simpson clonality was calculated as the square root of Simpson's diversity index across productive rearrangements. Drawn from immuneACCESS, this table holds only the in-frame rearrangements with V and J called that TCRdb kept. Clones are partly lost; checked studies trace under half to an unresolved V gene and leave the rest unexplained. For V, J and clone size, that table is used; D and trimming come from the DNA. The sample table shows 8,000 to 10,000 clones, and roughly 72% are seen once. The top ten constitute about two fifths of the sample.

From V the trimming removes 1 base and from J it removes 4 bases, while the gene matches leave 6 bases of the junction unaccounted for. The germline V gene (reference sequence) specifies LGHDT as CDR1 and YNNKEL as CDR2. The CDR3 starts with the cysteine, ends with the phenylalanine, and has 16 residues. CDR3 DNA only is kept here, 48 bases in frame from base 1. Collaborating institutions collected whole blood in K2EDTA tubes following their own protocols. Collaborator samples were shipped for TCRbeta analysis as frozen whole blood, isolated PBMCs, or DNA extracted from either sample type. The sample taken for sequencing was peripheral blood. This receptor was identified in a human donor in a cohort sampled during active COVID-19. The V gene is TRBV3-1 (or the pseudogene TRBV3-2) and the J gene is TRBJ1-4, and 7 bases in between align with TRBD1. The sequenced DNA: TGTGCCAGCAGCCAAGCTCGGACAGGCCTTAATGAAAAACTGTTTTTT. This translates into CASSQARTGLNEKLFF.